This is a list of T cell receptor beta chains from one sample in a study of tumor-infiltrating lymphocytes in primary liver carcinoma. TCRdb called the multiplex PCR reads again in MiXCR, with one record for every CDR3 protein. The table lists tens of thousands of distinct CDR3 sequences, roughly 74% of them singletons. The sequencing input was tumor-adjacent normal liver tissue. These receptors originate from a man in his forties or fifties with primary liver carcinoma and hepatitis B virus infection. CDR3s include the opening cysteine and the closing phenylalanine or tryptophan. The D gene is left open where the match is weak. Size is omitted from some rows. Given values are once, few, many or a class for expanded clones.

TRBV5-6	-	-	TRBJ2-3	CASSAMGPDAHYF	TGTGCCAGCAGCGCCATGGGGCCAGATGCGCATTATTTT
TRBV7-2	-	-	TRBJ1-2	CASSLEPENAYGYIF	TGTGCCAGCAGCTTAGAACCGGAGAACGCCTATGGCTACATCTTC
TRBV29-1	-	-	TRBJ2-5	CKAWGYLETQYF	TGCAAGGCCTGGGGGTACCTAGAGACCCAGTACTTC
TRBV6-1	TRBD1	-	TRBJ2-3	CASRARDRGRKVDTQYF	TGTGCCAGCAGAGCCCGGGACAGAGGGAGAAAAGTAGATACGCAGTATTTT
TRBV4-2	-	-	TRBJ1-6	CASSQDRGTTGSSIHF	TGTGCCAGCAGCCAAGATCGGGGGACAACCGGCTCATCCATCCACTTT
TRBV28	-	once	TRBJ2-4	CASSPSLSGLIKNIQYF	TGTGCCAGCAGTCCGTCCCTTAGCGGTCTAATCAAAAACATTCAGTACTTC
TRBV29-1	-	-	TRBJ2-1	CSGWDNEQFF	TGCAGCGGCTGGGACAATGAGCAGTTCTTC
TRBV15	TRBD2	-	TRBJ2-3	CAISLGGTGDTQYF	TGTGCCATCAGCCTCGGGGGGACGGGGGATACGCAGTATTTT
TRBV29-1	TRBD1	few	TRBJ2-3	CSVSHRGRANTQYF	TGCAGCGTCAGTCACAGGGGGCGTGCGAATACGCAGTATTTT
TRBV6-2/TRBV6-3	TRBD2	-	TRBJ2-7	CASSQRPGLVGTYAQYF	TGTGCCAGCAGCCAGAGACCGGGACTAGTGGGGACCTACGCACAGTACTTC
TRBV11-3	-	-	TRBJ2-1	CVISWGPIHNEQFF	TGTGTAATCAGCTGGGGACCGATCCACAATGAGCAGTTCTTC
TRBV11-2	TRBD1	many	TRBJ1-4	CASSPGTGLNEKLFF	TGTGCCAGCAGCCCCGGGACAGGGCTAAATGAAAAACTGTTTTTT
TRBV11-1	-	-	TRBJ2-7	CTRRGKRSYEHYF	TGTACCAGGAGGGGGAAGCGATCATACGAGCATTACTTC
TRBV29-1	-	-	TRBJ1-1	CSVRWDGTEAFF	TGCAGCGTTAGATGGGACGGGACTGAAGCTTTCTTT
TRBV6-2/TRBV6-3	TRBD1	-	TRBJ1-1	CSSRGRGGETFF	TGTTCCAGCAGGGGGAGGGGGGGTGAAACCTTCTTT
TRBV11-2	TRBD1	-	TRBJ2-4	CASSTGTGDTIQYF	TGTGCCAGTAGCACCGGGACAGGGGATACCATTCAGTACTTC
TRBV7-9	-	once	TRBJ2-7	CASSPTMTASYEQYF	TGTGCCAGCAGCCCCACCATGACAGCATCCTATGAGCAGTACTTC
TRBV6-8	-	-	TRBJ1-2	CAIPKPRGTPNYGYTF	TGTGCCATACCAAAGCCCCGCGGGACCCCTAACTATGGCTACACCTTC
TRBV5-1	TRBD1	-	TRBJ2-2	CISSPSPQGGFTGELFF	TGCATCAGCAGCCCAAGTCCACAGGGGGGATTCACCGGGGAGCTGTTTTTT
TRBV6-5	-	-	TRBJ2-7	CAGSSGREQYF	TGTGCCGGCAGTTCGGGTCGCGAGCAATACTTC
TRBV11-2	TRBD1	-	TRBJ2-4	CANSTGTGDDIQYF	TGTGCCAACAGCACCGGGACAGGGGATGACATTCAGTACTTC
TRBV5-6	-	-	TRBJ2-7	CVSSPGPGTIEQYF	TGTGTCAGCAGCCCGGGACCGGGTACGATAGAGCAATACTTC
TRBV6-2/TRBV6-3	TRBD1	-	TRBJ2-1	CASSYFAQGQVPFF	TGTGCCAGCAGCTACTTTGCGCAGGGACAGGTCCCGTTCTTC
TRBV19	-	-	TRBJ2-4	CASSMAAAKNIQYF	TGTGCCAGTAGTATGGCAGCGGCCAAAAACATTCAGTACTTC
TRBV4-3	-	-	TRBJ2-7	CASSHRSSIYEQCF	TGCGCCAGCAGCCATCGCTCTAGCATCTATGAGCAGTGCTTC
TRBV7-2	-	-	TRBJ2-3	CASSRTTGSDTQYF	TGTGCCAGCAGTAGAACTACCGGTTCAGATACGCAGTATTTT
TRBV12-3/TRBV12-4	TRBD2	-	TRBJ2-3	CASSRAKLAGAGTDTQYF	TGTGCCAGCAGTCGGGCGAAACTAGCGGGAGCGGGTACGGATACGCAGTATTTT
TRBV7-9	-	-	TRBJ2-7	CASSLGPAEQKF	TGTGCCAGCAGCCTCGGGCCAGCGGAGCAGAAATTC
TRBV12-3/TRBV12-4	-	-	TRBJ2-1	CASSPGIGRNFF	TGTGCCAGCAGCCCAGGGATAGGGAGGAACTTCTTC
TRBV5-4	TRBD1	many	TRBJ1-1	CASSWGDRSDTEAFF	TGTGCCAGCAGCTGGGGGGACAGATCGGACACTGAAGCTTTCTTT
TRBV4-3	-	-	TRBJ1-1	CASSQEADIMNIEVFF	TGCGCTAGCAGCCAAGAGGCGGATATCATGAACATTGAAGTTTTCTTT
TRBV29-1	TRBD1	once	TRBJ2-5	CSVWDRGETQYF	TGCAGCGTCTGGGACAGGGGAGAGACCCAGTACTTC
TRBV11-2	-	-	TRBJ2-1	CASSFNYNEQFF	TGTGCCAGCAGCTTCAATTACAATGAGCAGTTCTTC
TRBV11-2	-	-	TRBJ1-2	CVSRPIQGSGYGYTF	TGTGTCAGCCGCCCAATACAGGGATCTGGCTATGGCTACACCTTC
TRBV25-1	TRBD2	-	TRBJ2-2	CASSDLASGSNTGELSF	TGTGCCAGCAGTGATTTGGCTAGCGGAAGCAACACCGGGGAGCTGTCTTTT
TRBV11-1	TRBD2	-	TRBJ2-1	CTGSIGKTSWASRFGNEQFF	TGTACCGGCAGCATAGGAAAGACTAGCTGGGCCTCACGGTTCGGCAATGAGCAGTTCTTC
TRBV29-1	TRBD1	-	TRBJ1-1	CSVETGVGETEAIF	TGCAGTGTTGAGACAGGGGTGGGGGAAACTGAAGCTATCTTT